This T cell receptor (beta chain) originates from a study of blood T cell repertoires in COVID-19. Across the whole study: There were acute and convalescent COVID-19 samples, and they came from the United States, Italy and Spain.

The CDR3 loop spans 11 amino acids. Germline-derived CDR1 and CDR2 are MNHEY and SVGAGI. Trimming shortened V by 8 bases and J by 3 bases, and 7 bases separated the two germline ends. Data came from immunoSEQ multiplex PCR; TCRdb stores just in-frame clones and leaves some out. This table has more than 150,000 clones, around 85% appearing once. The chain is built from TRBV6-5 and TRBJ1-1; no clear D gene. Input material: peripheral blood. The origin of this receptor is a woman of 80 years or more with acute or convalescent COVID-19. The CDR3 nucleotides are TGTGCCAGCGTCCGGGACACTGAAGCTTTCTTT. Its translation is CASVRDTEAFF.